This TCR beta chain comes out of a study of vaccination and CD4 T cells after COVID-19. The sample's treatment: approximately nine-day PBMC culture with coronavirus spike peptide pools or control peptides (ViraFEST assay). IL-2 at roughly 9.6 IU/ml and peptide pools at approximately 9.6 ug/ml were added to PBMCs cultured at over 1.5 million per well. The Oncomine TCR Beta short-read assay was what sequenced the DNA obtained from cultured CD4+ T cells. TCRdb ran MiXCR on the PCR reads and lists one entry per CDR3 protein. The table records 20,000 to 25,000 distinct CDR3 sequences, about 31% of them present only once. Worth noting for this clonotype: Its antigen is not known.

Sequenced material: cultured CD4+ T cells from blood. The source of this sequence is a human donor with COVID-19.

For the CDR3, the DNA is TGTGCCAGCAGCCCAGGACTAGCGGGGGAGCAGTACTTC. This translates into CASSPGLAGEQYF. The chain couples TRBV7-9 to TRBJ2-7; the match to TRBD2 covers 12 bases. V shed 5 bases and J 7 bases; nucleotides not matched to a gene: 3. This CDR3 region has 13 residues. The germline V gene has CDR1 SEHNR and CDR2 FQNEAQ (reference sequence).